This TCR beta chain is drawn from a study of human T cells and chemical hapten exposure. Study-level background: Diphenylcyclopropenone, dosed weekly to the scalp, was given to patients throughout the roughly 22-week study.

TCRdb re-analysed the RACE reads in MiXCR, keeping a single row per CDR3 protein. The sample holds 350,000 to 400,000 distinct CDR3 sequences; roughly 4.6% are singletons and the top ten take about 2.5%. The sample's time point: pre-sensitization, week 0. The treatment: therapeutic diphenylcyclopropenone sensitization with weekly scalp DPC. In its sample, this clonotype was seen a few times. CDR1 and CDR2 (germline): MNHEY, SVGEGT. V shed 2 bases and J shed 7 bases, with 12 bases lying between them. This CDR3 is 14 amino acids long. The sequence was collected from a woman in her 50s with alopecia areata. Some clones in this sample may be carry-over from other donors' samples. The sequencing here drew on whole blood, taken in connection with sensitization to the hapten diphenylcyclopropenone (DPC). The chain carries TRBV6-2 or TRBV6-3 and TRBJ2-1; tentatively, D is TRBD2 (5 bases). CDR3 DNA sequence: TGTGCCAGCAGTTACAGTCGGAGGAAGAATGAGCAGTTCTTC. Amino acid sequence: CASSYSRRKNEQFF.